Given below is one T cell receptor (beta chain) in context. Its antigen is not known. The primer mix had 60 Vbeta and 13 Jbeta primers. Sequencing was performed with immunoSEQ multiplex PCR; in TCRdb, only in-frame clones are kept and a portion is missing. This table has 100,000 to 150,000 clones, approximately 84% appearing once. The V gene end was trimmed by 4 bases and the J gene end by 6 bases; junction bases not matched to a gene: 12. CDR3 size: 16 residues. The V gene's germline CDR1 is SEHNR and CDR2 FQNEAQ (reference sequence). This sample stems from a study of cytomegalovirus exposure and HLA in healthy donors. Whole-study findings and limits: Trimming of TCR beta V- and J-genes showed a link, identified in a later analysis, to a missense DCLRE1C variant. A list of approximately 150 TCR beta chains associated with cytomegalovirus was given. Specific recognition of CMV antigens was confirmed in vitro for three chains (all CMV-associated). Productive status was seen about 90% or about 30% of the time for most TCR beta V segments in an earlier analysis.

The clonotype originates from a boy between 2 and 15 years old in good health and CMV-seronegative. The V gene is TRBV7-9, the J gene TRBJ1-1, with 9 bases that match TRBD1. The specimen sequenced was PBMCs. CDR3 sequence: CASSSPAGDRAAEAFF. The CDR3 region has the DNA TGTGCCAGCAGCTCTCCAGCGGGGGACAGGGCAGCTGAAGCTTTCTTT.